The clone carrying this T cell receptor (beta chain) occurred a few times. Its antigen is unknown. The data were taken from a study of T-cell memory formation after mild COVID-19. Regarding the study as a whole: Some clones that responded were present in memory (sampled pre-infection), which suggests cross-reactive memory joined. CD4+ contracting clones lay mainly in CM and EM, CD8+ ones in EMRA. Contracting clones, day 15 to 85, had balanced CD4/CD8, and later expanders favored CD4+.

V was cut by 7 bases and J by 7 bases, with 22 bases left in between. The V gene's germline CDR1 is SQVTM and CDR2 ANQGSEA. The CDR3 runs 14 residues. 5'RACE with constant-segment primers built TCRalpha and TCRbeta cDNA libraries with UMIs. MiXCR was run by TCRdb on the 5' RACE reads, yielding one entry per CDR3 protein. The repertoire holds 120,000 or so distinct CDR3 sequences, 5% to 6.5% seen once, with approximately 2.3% in the top ten. This rearrangement joins TRBV29-1 to TRBJ1-2; D is perhaps TRBD1 (5 bases). The receptor comes from an adult woman who had mild COVID-19 (a few samples of this study predate the infection). Cell type and time point are not known. The source material was PBMCs or a T cell subset sorted from them (not recorded which). The CDR3 bases are TGCAGCGCCGGGCTCCGACAGTCGGAGGCTGGCTACACCTTC. It specifies CSAGLRQSEAGYTF.